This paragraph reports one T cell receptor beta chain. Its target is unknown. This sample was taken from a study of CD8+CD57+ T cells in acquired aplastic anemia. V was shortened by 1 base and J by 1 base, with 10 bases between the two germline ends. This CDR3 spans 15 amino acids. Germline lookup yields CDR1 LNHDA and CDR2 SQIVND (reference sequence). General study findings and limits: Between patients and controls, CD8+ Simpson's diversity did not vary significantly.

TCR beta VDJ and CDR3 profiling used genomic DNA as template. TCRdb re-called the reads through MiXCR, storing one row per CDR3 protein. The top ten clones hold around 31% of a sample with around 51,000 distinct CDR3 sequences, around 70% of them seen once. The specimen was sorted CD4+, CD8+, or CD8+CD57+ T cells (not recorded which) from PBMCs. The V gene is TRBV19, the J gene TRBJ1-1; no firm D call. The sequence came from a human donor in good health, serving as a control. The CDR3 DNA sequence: TGTGCCAGTAGTATAGCCGGGGTACGGAACACTGAAGCTTTCTTT. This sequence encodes CASSIAGVRNTEAFF.